The following is a T cell receptor (beta chain) sequence with its context. Per the original data handling: Nucleated cell counts were estimated from reference gene primer amplification. The data were produced by immunoSEQ multiplex PCR, yet TCRdb's version contains in-frame clones alone and is incomplete. V and J calls and clone size are given by that table; D and trimming were obtained from the DNA. There are approximately 60,000 clones in the sample; around 80% occur only once, and roughly 22% lies in the top ten. Germline CDR1 reads SGHRS; CDR2 reads YFSETQ. After removal of 4 bases from V and 4 bases from J, the junction contained 3 bases not matched to a gene. This CDR3 contains 14 residues. This record belongs to a study of blood T cell repertoires in COVID-19. Study as a whole: Material from acute and convalescent COVID-19 was sourced from the United States, Italy and Spain. Sources were T cells, B-cell-depleted T cells, or PBMCs; the material itself was cDNA or gDNA.

The source of this sequence is a woman older than 75 with active or convalescent COVID-19. Sequencing was done on a sample of peripheral blood. V usage is TRBV5-1 and J usage is TRBJ2-1; 9 positions match TRBD1. As DNA, the CDR3 is TGCGCCAGCAGCGCCGGGACAGGGTACAATGAGCAGTTCTTC. Protein sequence: CASSAGTGYNEQFF.